This TCR beta chain is from a study of control samples from healthy donors and cancer patients. TCRdb's copy holds only in-frame clones and misses some; the assay was immunoSEQ multiplex PCR. The sample yields about 120,000 clones, about nine tenths seen once. This sequence originates from a woman aged 18-29 years in good health. Sequencing was carried out using blood.

The CDR3 region has the DNA TGTGCCAGCAGCTTAGGCGGTGACTATTCCTACGAGCAGTACTTC. It translates to CASSLGGDYSYEQYF. J is TRBJ2-7 and V is TRBV7-2, with D perhaps TRBD2 (5 bases). CDR3 length: 15 amino acids. CDR1 and CDR2 (germline): SGHTA, FQGNSA. Trimming cost V 1 base and J 1 base, with 11 bases left between them.